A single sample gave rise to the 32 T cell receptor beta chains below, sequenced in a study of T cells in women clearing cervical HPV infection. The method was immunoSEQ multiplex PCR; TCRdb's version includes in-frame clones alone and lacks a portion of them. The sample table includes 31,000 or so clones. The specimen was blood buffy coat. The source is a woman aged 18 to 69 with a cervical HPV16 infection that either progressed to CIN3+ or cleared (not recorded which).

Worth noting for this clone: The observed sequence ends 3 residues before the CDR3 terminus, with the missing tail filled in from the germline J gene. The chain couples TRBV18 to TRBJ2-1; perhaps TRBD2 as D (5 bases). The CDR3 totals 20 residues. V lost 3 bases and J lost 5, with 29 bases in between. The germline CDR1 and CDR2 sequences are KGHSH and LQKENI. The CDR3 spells CASSPAISGILASKNNEQFF. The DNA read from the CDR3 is TGTGCCAGCTCACCCGCGATATCGGGGATCCTGGCATCAAAGAACAATGAG.

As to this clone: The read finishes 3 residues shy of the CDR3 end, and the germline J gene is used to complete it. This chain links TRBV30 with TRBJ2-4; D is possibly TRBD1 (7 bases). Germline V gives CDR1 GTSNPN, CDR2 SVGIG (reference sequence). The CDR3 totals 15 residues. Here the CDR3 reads CAWSFGQAEGYGQYF. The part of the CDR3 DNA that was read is TGTGCCTGGAGTTTCGGACAGGCGGAGGGCTATGGT.

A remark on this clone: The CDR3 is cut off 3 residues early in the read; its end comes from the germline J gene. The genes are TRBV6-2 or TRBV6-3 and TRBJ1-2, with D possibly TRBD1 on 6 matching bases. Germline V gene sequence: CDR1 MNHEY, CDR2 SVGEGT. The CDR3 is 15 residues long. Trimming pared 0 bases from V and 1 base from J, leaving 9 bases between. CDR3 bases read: TGTGCCAGCAGTTACTCCCAGGGGCTTAACTATGGC. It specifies CASSYSQGLNYG. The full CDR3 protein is CASSYSQGLNYGYTF.

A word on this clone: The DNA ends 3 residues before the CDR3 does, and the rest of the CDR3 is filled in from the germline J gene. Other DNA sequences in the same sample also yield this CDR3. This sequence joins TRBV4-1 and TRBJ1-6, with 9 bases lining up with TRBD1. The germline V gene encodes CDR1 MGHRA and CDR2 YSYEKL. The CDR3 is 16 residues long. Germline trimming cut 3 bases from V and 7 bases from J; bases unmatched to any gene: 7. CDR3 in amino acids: CASSHAQGQGNSPLHF. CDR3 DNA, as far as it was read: TGCGCCAGCAGCCACGCTCAAGGACAGGGGAATTCACCC.

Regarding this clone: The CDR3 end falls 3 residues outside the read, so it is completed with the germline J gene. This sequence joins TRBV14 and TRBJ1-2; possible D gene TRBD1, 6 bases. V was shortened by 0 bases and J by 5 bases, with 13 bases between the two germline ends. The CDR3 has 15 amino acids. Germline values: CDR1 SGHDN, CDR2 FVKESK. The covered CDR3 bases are TGTGCCAGCAGCCAAGATCAGGGGAGAGGGTATGGC. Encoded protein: CASSQDQGRGYG. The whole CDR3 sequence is CASSQDQGRGYGYTF.

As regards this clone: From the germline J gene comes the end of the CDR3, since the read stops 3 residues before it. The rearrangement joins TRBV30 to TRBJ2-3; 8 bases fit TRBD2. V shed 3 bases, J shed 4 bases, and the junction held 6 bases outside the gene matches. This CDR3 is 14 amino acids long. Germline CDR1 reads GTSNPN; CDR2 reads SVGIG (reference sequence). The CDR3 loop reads CAWRQGLAPDTQYF. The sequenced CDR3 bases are TGTGCCTGGAGACAAGGACTAGCCCCAGATACG.

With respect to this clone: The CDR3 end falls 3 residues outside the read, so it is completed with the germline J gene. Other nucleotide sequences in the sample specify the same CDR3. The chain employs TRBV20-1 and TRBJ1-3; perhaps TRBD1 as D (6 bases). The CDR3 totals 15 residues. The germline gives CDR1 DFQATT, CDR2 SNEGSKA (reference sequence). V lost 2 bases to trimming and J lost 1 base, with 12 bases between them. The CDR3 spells CSARSEQGSGNTIYF. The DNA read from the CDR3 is TGCAGTGCTAGATCCGAACAGGGTTCTGGAAACACC.

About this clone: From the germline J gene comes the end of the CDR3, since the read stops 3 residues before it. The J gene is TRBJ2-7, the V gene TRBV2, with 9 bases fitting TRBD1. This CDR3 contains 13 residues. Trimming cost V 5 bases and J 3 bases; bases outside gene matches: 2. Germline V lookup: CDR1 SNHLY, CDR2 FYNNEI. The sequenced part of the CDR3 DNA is TGTGCCAGCAGTATGGGACAGGGCTACGAG. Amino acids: CASSMGQGYE. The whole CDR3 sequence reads CASSMGQGYEQYF.

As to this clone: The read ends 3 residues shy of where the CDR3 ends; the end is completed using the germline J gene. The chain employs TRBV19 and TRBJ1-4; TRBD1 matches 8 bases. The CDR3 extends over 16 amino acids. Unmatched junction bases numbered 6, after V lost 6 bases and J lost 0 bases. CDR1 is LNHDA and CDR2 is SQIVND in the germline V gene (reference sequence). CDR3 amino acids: CASRRTGITTNEKLFF. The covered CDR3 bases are TGTGCCAGTAGGCGGACAGGGATTACAACTAATGAAAAA. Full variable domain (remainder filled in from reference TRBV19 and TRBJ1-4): DGGITQSPKYLFRKEGQNVTLSCEQNLNHDAMYWYRQDPGQGLRLIYYSQIVNDFQKGDIAEGYSVSREKKESFPLTVTSAQKNPTAFYLCASRRTGITTNEKLFFGSGTQLSVL.

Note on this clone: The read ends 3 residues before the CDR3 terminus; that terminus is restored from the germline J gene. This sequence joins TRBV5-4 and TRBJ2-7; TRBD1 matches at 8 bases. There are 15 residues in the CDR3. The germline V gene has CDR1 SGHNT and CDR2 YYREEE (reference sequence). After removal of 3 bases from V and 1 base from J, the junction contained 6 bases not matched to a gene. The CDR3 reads CASSSGQEISYEQYF. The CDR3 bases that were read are TGTGCCAGCAGCTCGGGACAGGAAATTTCCTACGAG.

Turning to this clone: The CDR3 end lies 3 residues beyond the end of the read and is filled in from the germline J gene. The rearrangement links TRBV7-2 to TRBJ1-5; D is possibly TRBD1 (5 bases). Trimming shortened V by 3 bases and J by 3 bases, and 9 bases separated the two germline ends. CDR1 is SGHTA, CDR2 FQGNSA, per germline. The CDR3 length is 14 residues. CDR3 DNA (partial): TGTGCCAGCAGCTTGGCGGGGGTCAATCAGCCC. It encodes CASSLAGVNQP. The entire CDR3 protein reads CASSLAGVNQPQHF.

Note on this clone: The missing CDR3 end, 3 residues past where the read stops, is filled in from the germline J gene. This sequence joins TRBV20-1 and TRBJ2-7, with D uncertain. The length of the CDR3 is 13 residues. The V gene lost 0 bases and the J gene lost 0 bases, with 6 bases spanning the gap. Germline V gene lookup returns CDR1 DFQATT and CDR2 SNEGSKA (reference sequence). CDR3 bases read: TGCAGTGCTAGAGATCTAAGCTCCTACGAG. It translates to CSARDLSSYE. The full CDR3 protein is CSARDLSSYEQYF.

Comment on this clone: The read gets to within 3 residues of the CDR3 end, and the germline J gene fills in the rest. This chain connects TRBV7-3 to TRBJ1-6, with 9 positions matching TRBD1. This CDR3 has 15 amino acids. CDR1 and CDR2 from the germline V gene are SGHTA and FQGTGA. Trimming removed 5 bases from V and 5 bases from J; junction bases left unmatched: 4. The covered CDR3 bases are TGTGCCAGCAGCAAGGGACAGGGAGATAATTCACCC. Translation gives CASSKGQGDNSP. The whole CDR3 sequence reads CASSKGQGDNSPLHF.

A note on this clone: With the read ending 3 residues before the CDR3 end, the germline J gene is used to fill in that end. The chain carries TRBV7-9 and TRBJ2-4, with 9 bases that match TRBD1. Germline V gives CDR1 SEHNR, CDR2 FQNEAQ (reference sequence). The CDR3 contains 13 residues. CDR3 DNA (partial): TGTGCCAGCAGCCTTACAGGGGGCGAAAGT. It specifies CASSLTGGES. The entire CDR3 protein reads CASSLTGGESQYF.

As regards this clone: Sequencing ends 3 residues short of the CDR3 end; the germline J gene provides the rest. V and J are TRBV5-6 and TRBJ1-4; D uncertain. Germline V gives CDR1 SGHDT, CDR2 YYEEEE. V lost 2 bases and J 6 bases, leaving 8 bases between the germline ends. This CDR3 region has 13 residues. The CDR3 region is CASSFVRDEKLFF. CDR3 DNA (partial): TGTGCCAGCAGCTTTGTAAGGGATGAAAAA.

The CDR3 sequence: CASSSPTTGVFSYEQYF. The CDR3 DNA, read in part, is TGTGCCAGCAGTTCTCCTACAACAGGGGTTTTTTCCTACGAG. V gene TRBV6-2 or TRBV6-3 combines with J gene TRBJ2-7, with 7 bases identical to TRBD1. Sequencing ends 3 residues short of the CDR3 end; the germline J gene provides the rest. Germline V gene data show CDR1 as MNHEY and CDR2 as SVGEGT. V dropped 4 bases and J dropped 1; count of bases not matched to a gene: 13. The CDR3 totals 17 residues.

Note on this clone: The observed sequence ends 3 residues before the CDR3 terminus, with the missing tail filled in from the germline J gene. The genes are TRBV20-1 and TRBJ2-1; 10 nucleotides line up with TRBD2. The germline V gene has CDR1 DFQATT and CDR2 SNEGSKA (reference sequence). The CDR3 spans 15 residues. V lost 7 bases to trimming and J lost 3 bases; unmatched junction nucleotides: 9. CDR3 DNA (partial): TGCAGTGGGGCTAGCGGGAGAGAGGGCTACAATGAG. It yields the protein CSGASGREGYNE. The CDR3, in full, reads CSGASGREGYNEQFF.

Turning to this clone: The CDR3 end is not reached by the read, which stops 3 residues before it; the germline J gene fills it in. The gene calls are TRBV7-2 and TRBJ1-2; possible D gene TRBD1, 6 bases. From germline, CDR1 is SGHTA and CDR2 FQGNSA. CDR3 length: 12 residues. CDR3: CASSHPGGDYTF. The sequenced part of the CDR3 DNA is TGTGCCAGCAGCCATCCGGGGGGCGAC.

CDR3 sequence: CSVEGKGGDEQFF. CDR3 DNA, as far as it was read: TGCAGCGTTGAAGGTAAAGGGGGCGATGAG. The chain employs TRBV29-1 and TRBJ2-1; 7 bases align to TRBD1. Read data end 3 residues before the CDR3 end; the end is taken from the germline J gene. The CDR3 runs to 13 residues. Trimming removed 1 base from V and 8 bases from J; junction bases left unmatched: 5. Looked up from germline, CDR1 is SQVTM and CDR2 is ANQGSEA.

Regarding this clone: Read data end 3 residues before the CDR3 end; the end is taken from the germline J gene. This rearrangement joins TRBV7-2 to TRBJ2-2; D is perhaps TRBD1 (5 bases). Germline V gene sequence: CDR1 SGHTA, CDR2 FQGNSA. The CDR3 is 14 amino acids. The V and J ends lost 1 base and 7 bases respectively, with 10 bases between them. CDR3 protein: CASSLDWGGGELFF. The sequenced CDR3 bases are TGTGCCAGCAGCTTAGACTGGGGCGGCGGGGAG.

CDR3 amino acids: CASSLGRGSGANVLTF. Partial CDR3 DNA: TGTGCCAGCAGTTTAGGTCGGGGGTCTGGGGCCAACGTC. The chain uses TRBV12-3 or TRBV12-4 and TRBJ2-6; tentative D call: TRBD2 (6 bases). The read finishes 3 residues shy of the CDR3 end, and the germline J gene is used to complete it. V was cut by 1 base and J by 1 base, with 8 bases left in between. The CDR3 length is 16 residues.

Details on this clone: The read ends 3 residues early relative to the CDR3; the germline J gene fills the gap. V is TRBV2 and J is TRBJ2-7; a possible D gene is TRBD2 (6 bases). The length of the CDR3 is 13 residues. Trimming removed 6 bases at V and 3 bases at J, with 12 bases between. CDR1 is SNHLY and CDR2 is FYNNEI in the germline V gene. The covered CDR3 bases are TGTGCCAGCAGCCCGGGACTGAGCTACGAG. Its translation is CASSPGLSYE. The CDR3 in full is CASSPGLSYEQYF.

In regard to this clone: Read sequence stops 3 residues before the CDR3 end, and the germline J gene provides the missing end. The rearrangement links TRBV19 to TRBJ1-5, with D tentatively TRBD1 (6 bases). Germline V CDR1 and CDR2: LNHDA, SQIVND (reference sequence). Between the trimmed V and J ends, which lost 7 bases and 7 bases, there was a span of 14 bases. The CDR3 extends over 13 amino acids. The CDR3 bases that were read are TGTGCCAGTACCAACACAGGGAGGCAGCCC. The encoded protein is CASTNTGRQP. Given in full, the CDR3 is CASTNTGRQPQHF.

The DNA read from the CDR3 is TGTGCCAGCAGGGGAGCCGGGACTAGCGTCACCGGGGAG. It specifies CASRGAGTSVTGE. In full, the CDR3 reads CASRGAGTSVTGELFF. The chain links TRBV6-2 or TRBV6-3 to TRBJ2-2; 10 nucleotides line up with TRBD2. The sequence runs out 3 residues before the end of the CDR3; the remainder is reconstructed from the germline J gene. Germline V lookup: CDR1 MNHEY, CDR2 SVGEGT. This CDR3 is 16 amino acids long. V trimming: 6 bases; J trimming: 4 bases; junction bases outside the gene matches: 8.

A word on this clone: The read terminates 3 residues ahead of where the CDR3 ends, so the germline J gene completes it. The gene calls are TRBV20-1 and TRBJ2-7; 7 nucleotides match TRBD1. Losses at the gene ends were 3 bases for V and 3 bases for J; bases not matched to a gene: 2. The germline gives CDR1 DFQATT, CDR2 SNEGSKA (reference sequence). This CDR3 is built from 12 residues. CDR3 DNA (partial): TGCAGTGCTAGGGGGACAGACTACGAG. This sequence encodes CSARGTDYE. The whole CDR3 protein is CSARGTDYEQYF.

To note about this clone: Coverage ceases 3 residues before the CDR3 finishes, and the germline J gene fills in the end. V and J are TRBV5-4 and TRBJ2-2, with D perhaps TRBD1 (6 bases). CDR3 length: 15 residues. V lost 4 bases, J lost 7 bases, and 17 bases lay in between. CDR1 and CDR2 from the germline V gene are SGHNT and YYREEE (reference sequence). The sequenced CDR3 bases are TGTGCCAGCAGCGGGTTTCTGGGGGCGGGCGGGGAG. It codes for CASSGFLGAGGE. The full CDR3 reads CASSGFLGAGGELFF.

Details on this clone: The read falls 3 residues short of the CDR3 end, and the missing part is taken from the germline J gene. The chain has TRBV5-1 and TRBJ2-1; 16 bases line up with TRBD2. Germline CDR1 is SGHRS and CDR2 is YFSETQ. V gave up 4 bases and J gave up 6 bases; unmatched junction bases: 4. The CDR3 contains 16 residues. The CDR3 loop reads CASSAGLAGGANEQFF. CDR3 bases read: TGCGCCAGCAGCGCGGGACTAGCGGGAGGGGCCAATGAG.

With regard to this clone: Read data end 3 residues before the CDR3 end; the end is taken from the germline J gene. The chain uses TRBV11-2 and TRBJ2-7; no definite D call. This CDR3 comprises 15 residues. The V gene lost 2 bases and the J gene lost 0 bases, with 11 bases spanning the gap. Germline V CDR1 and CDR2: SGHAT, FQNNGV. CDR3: CASSLNSGFSYEQYF. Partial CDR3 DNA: TGTGCCAGCAGCTTAAATTCAGGATTCTCCTACGAG.

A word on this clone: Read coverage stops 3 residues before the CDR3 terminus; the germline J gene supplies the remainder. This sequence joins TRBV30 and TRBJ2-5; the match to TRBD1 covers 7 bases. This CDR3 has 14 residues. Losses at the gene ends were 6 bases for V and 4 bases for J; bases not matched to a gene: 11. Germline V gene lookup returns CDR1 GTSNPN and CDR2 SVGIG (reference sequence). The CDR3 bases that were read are TGTGCCTGCTCCCGAGACAGGGACGCAGAGACC. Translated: CACSRDRDAET. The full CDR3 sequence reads CACSRDRDAETQYF.

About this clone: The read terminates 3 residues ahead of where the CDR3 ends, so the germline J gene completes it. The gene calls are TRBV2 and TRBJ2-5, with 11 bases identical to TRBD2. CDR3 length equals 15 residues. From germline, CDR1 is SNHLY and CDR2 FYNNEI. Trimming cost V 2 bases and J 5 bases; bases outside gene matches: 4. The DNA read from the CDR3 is TGTGCCAGCAGTGAATTAGCGGGAGGGATTGAGACC. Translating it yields CASSELAGGIET. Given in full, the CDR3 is CASSELAGGIETQYF.

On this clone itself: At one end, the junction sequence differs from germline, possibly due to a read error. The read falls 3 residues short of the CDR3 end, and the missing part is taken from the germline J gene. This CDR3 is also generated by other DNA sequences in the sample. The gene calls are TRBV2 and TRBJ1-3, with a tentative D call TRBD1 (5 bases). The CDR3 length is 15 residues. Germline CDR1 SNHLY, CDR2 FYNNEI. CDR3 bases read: TGTGCCAGCAGTGTGGGGGGAGCTCTAGGAGACACG. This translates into CASSVGGALGDT. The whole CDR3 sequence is CASSVGGALGDTIYF.

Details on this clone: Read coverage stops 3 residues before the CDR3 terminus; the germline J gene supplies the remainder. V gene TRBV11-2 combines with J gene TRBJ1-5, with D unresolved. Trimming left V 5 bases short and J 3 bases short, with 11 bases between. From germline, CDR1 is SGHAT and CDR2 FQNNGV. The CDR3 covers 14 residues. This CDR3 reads CASSPAGDNQPQHF. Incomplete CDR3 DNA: TGTGCCAGCAGCCCCGCGGGAGACAATCAGCCC.